The 4 T cell receptor beta chains presented below share a single source sample, sequenced in a study of beta chain features in type 1 diabetes. The isolated RNA, all of it, was reverse transcribed, so expressed TCRB transcripts were what got sequenced. Assay used: immunoSEQ multiplex PCR; TCRdb lists only in-frame clones, some missing. The sample lists approximately 330,000 clones, 11% occurring once. Sequenced input: naive CD4+ T cells from blood. Every receptor here comes from a woman aged 25 to 39 in good health.

The chain links TRBV5-4 to TRBJ1-1; possible D gene TRBD1, 5 bases. V was trimmed by 4 bases and J by 5 bases, leaving 12 bases between them. Looked up from germline, CDR1 is SGHNT and CDR2 is YYREEE (reference sequence). The CDR3 length is 13 residues. The CDR3 region has the DNA TGTGCCAGCAGCACGTCGGGGGGAACTGAAGCTTTCTTT. This sequence encodes CASSTSGGTEAFF.

This sequence joins TRBV11-1 and TRBJ2-7; D is unresolved. This CDR3 spans 12 amino acids. Per the germline V gene, CDR1 is SGHAT and CDR2 is FQDESV (reference sequence). Trimming stripped 5 bases from V and 0 bases from J, with 5 bases between. CDR3 DNA: TGTGCCAGCAGCCGTAGCTCCTACGAGCAGTACTTC. It translates to CASSRSSYEQYF.

This clone was seen more than once but under ten times. The chain joins TRBV6-5 to TRBJ1-5; TRBD1 aligns across 11 bases. The V and J ends lost 6 bases and 4 bases, in that order; junction bases with no gene match: 5. The CDR3 has 15 residues. Germline lookup yields CDR1 MNHEY and CDR2 SVGAGI. CDR3 DNA sequence: TGTGCCAGCAGCCACGGGACAGGGGGTAATCAGCCCCAGCATTTT. The encoded protein is CASSHGTGGNQPQHF.

This clone was observed a handful of times. Other nucleotide sequences in the sample specify the same CDR3. The J gene is TRBJ2-5, the V gene TRBV2, with D possibly being TRBD1 (5 bases). Per the germline V gene, CDR1 is SNHLY and CDR2 is FYNNEI. V lost 4 bases and J lost 5, with 5 bases in between. CDR3 length: 11 amino acids. The CDR3: CASSAGETQYF. The CDR3 DNA sequence: TGTGCCAGCAGTGCAGGGGAGACCCAGTACTTC. Looking up the rest from reference TRBV2 and TRBJ2-5 gives the full variable domain: EPEVTQTPSHQVTQMGQEVILRCVPISNHLYFYWYRQILGQKVEFLVSFYNNEISEKSEIFDDQFSVERPDGSNFTLKIRSTKLEDSAMYFCASSAGETQYFGPGTRLLVL.